Below, one TCR beta chain is given with its context. One end of the junction is discordant with germline, which a read error may explain. This specimen belongs to a study of control samples from healthy donors and cancer patients. Produced via immunoSEQ multiplex PCR; TCRdb's table is partial and in-frame only. The sample carries roughly 370,000 clones, about 93% recorded once. Germline CDR1 and CDR2: SSHAT and FNYEAQ (reference sequence). CDR3 length equals 18 residues. The chain combines TRBV7-7 with TRBJ2-7, with 10 nucleotides matching TRBD2. The sequence came from a middle-aged man with head and neck cancer. Sequenced input: PBMCs. Written as DNA, the CDR3 is TGTGCTAGCAGCCCTGCCCTAGCGGGAGCTTTTGAGTCCTACGAGCAGTACTTC. Translation: CASSPALAGAFESYEQYF.